Each of the 15 T cell receptor beta chains below was sequenced from the same sample in a study of PD-L1 blockade in urothelial cancer. TCRdb's table, derived via immunoSEQ multiplex PCR, lists solely in-frame clones and lacks some. The data contain some 67,000 clones, roughly nine tenths of them singletons. The material was PBMCs, obtained around atezolizumab (anti-PD-L1) treatment. The receptors originated from a man aged 55-75 years with urothelial cancer.

The rearrangement links TRBV15 to TRBJ2-7, with D uncertain. The germline CDR1 and CDR2 sequences are LNHNV and YYDKDF (reference sequence). CDR3 length equals 13 residues. V was shortened by 2 bases and J by 0 bases, with 5 bases between the two germline ends. The CDR3 DNA reads TGTGCCACCAGCAGACCGAGCTCCTACGAGCAGTACTTC. Amino acids: CATSRPSSYEQYF. The whole variable domain, filled in from reference TRBV15 and TRBJ2-7, reads DAMVIQNPRYQVTQFGKPVTLSCSQTLNHNVMYWYQQKSSQAPKLLFHYYDKDFNNEADTPDNFQSRRPNTSFCFLDIRSPGLGDTAMYLCATSRPSSYEQYFGPGTRLTVT.

This clone was seen just once. V usage is TRBV5-1 and J usage is TRBJ1-6; a weak D match, TRBD1 (6 bases). There are 15 residues in the CDR3. Germline lookup yields CDR1 SGHRS and CDR2 YFSETQ. Trimming took 3 bases from V and 7 from J, leaving 14 bases between them. CDR3 in DNA: TGCGCCAGCAGCTACGGACAGAATGCGAATTCACCCCTCCACTTT. As protein: CASSYGQNANSPLHF.

The rearrangement joins TRBV9 to TRBJ2-2; TRBD2 matches 13 bases. The trim removed 2 bases at V and 5 bases at J, leaving 3 bases unmatched. The CDR3 is 16 residues long. Germline V gene lookup returns CDR1 SGDLS and CDR2 YYNGEE. The CDR3 spells CASSVLTSGGTGELFF. CDR3 sequence (DNA): TGTGCCAGCAGCGTCCTGACTAGCGGGGGGACCGGGGAGCTGTTTTTT.

The genes are TRBV7-9 and TRBJ2-7, with TRBD1 identical over 7 bases. The length of the CDR3 is 14 residues. Germline CDR1 is SEHNR and CDR2 is FQNEAQ (reference sequence). The V segment lost 2 bases and the J segment 2 bases; nucleotides outside the gene matches: 3. The CDR3 sequence: CASSLRDRPYEQYF. CDR3 coding DNA: TGTGCCAGCAGCTTACGGGACAGACCCTACGAGCAGTACTTC.

This clone came up once. J is TRBJ2-2 and V is TRBV28, with no clear D. The CDR3 has 13 amino acids. The V and J ends lost 5 bases and 6 bases respectively, with 10 bases between them. Germline lookup yields CDR1 MDHEN and CDR2 SYDVKM. The CDR3 here is CASSLPVPGELFF. DNA for the CDR3: TGTGCCAGCAGTCTCCCTGTCCCCGGGGAGCTGTTTTTT. The full variable domain, completed using reference TRBV28 and TRBJ2-2, is DVKVTQSSRYLVKRTGEKVFLECVQDMDHENMFWYRQDPGLGLRLIYFSYDVKMKEKGDIPEGYSVSREKKERFSLILESASTNQTSMYLCASSLPVPGELFFGEGSRLTVL.

V and J are TRBV7-8 and TRBJ2-3; 9 positions match TRBD2. CDR3 size: 19 residues. Losses at the gene ends were 1 base for V and 8 bases for J; bases not matched to a gene: 19. Germline V CDR1 and CDR2: SGHVS, FQNEAQ. This chain's CDR3 is CASSLGLSGRGGPRGTQYF. The CDR3 DNA reads TGTGCCAGCAGCTTAGGTCTCTCGGGGCGGGGGGGCCCGAGGGGTACGCAGTATTTT.

This chain connects TRBV25-1 to TRBJ1-2; D is unclear. V was cut by 0 bases and J by 7 bases, with 6 bases left in between. Germline CDR1 and CDR2: MGHDK and SYGVNS. This CDR3 is 12 amino acids long. CDR3 nucleotides: TGTGCCAGCAGTGAATACACTTTTGGCTACACCTTC. Protein sequence: CASSEYTFGYTF.

This clone was detected once. The chain carries TRBV27 and TRBJ2-7, with TRBD1 identical over 9 bases. The CDR3 runs to 13 residues. V shed 6 bases, J shed 6 bases, and the junction held 6 bases outside the gene matches. Germline lookup yields CDR1 MNHEY and CDR2 SMNVEV (reference sequence). The CDR3 DNA reads as TGTGCCAGCAGCAGGGACAGGGTCGCCGAGCAGTACTTC. It yields the protein CASSRDRVAEQYF.

V gene TRBV11-3 combines with J gene TRBJ2-2; TRBD2 is a possible D gene (7 bases). Germline CDR1 and CDR2: SGHNT and YENEEA. V was cut by 5 bases and J by 0 bases, with 13 bases left in between. CDR3 length equals 16 residues. The CDR3 loop reads CASSPGGTTNTGELFF. The CDR3 nucleotides read TGTGCCAGCAGCCCCGGGGGGACAACGAACACCGGGGAGCTGTTTTTT.

In its sample, this clone was seen a few times. The chain employs TRBV2 and TRBJ2-2; TRBD1 matches 9 bases. The CDR3 sequence is 14 residues long. V lost 4 bases, J lost 7 bases, and 4 bases stayed unmatched. Looked up from germline, CDR1 is SNHLY and CDR2 is FYNNEI. CDR3 amino acids: CASSGQGGIGELFF. The CDR3 DNA reads as TGTGCCAGCAGTGGACAGGGGGGAATCGGGGAGCTGTTTTTT.

This chain uses TRBV19 with TRBJ1-4; TRBD1 matches 9 bases. The junction had 7 bases not matched to a gene; V was cut back by 6 bases and J by 8 bases. Germline CDR1 and CDR2: LNHDA and SQIVND (reference sequence). This CDR3 contains 14 residues. Here the CDR3 DNA reads TGTGCCAGTAGCACCGGGACAGGGTACGAAAAACTGTTTTTT. Translated, it gives CASSTGTGYEKLFF.

V usage is TRBV7-2 and J usage is TRBJ2-1; 10 positions match TRBD1. This CDR3 spans 15 amino acids. J gave up 7 bases and V 7 bases, and 10 bases lay outside the gene matches. In germline, CDR1 is SGHTA, CDR2 FQGNSA. The DNA for the CDR3 is TGTGCCAGCATCACAAGACAGGGGGCGGTGAATGAGCAGTTCTTC. Translation: CASITRQGAVNEQFF.

The chain has TRBV19 and TRBJ1-1, with 9 bases that match TRBD1. Per the germline V gene, CDR1 is LNHDA and CDR2 is SQIVND (reference sequence). V dropped 1 base and J dropped 4; count of bases not matched to a gene: 7. The CDR3 has 16 amino acids. The CDR3 DNA sequence: TGTGCCAGTAGTATAGGTGGGCGACAGGGGGGCACTGAAGCTTTCTTT. Translated: CASSIGGRQGGTEAFF.

CDR3: CASSFGQGSNQPQHF. CDR3 sequence (DNA): TGTGCCAGTAGTTTCGGACAGGGTAGCAATCAGCCCCAGCATTTT. The J gene is TRBJ1-5, the V gene TRBV19; 8 bases match TRBD1. The ends lost 5 bases at V and 0 bases at J; junction bases unmatched: 3. The CDR3 is 15 amino acids. Germline loops: CDR1 LNHDA, CDR2 SQIVND (reference sequence).

The CDR3 DNA is TGTGCCAGCAGCTTAGGAGCAGCGGGGGGGCCGGAAAAGACCCAGTACTTC. Translated: CASSLGAAGGPEKTQYF. The rearrangement joins TRBV7-2 to TRBJ2-5; 10 nucleotides align to TRBD2. The germline gives CDR1 SGHTA, CDR2 FQGNSA. V dropped 1 base and J dropped 6; count of bases not matched to a gene: 11. CDR3 length: 17 residues.